These 20 T cell receptor beta chains were all obtained from the same sample, sequenced in a study of blood T cell repertoires in COVID-19. This table comes from immunoSEQ multiplex PCR, and its TCRdb copy is limited to in-frame clones, with some not included. The sample records 150,000 to 200,000 clones, 60% to 80% being singletons. The source material was peripheral blood. These receptors all come from a woman between 65 and 79 years old with acute or convalescent COVID-19.

This rearrangement joins TRBV21-1 to TRBJ2-3; the D call TRBD1 from the table was never checked on the DNA. TRBV21-1 has pseudogene status. The CDR3 covers 16 residues. The CDR3 is CASSNYSRFLTDTQYF. In nucleotides, the CDR3 is TGTGCCAGCAGCAACTACAGCCGATTTCTGACAGATACGCAGTATTTT.

The J gene is TRBJ2-5, the V gene TRBV7-3; perhaps TRBD2 as D (5 bases). The CDR3 contains 15 residues. V lost 1 base to trimming and J lost 4 bases, with 13 bases between them. CDR1 and CDR2 from the germline V gene are SGHTA and FQGTGA. The CDR3 DNA reads TGTGCCAGCAGCTTAAACCCTAGCTCAGGAGAGACCCAGTACTTC. Protein product: CASSLNPSSGETQYF.

V usage is TRBV5-1 and J usage is TRBJ2-2; tentatively, D is TRBD2 (6 bases). The CDR3 length is 16 residues. Trimming cost V 2 bases and J 4 bases, with 15 bases left between them. The V gene's germline CDR1 is SGHRS and CDR2 YFSETQ. The CDR3 bases are TGCGCCAGCAGCTTAGACGGGAGCATCGGCACCGGGGAGCTGTTTTTT. Its protein is CASSLDGSIGTGELFF.

J is TRBJ2-1 and V is TRBV10-3, with a weak D call TRBD1 (5 bases). V lost 4 bases and J lost 2, with 24 bases in between. Germline lookup yields CDR1 ENHRY and CDR2 SYGVKD. The length of the CDR3 is 19 residues. The CDR3 nucleotides are TGTGCCATCAGTGGGCAGATAATCAGGGCGCGTTCGACCTACAATGAGCAGTTCTTC. It yields the protein CAISGQIIRARSTYNEQFF.

This chain links TRBV5-1 with TRBJ2-1; D possibly corresponds to TRBD2 (6 bases). Germline assignment: CDR1 SGHRS and CDR2 YFSETQ. The length of the CDR3 is 14 residues. V dropped 7 bases and J dropped 10 bases, with 21 bases sitting between them. The CDR3 is CASRSTGPGGEQFF. CDR3 DNA sequence: TGCGCCAGCCGCAGCACAGGACCCGGAGGGGAGCAGTTCTTC. Full variable domain (rest looked up from reference TRBV5-1 and TRBJ2-1): KAGVTQTPRYLIKTRGQQVTLSCSPISGHRSVSWYQQTPGQGLQFLFEYFSETQRNKGNFPGRFSGRQFSNSRSEMNVSTLELGDSALYLCASRSTGPGGEQFFGPGTRLTVL.

The rearrangement uses TRBV18 and TRBJ2-3, with 7 bases identical to TRBD2. The CDR3 loop spans 15 amino acids. In germline, CDR1 is KGHSH, CDR2 LQKENI. V shed 2 bases, J shed 2 bases, and the junction held 4 bases outside the gene matches. The CDR3 loop reads CASSPMSGNTDTQYF. The DNA of the CDR3 is TGTGCCAGCTCACCAATGAGCGGGAACACAGATACGCAGTATTTT.

The CDR3 DNA is TGCAGCGTTGATCTGGGCCAGGGACTAGCGGGGGTAAGCTCCTACAATGAGCAGTTCTTC. Residues: CSVDLGQGLAGVSSYNEQFF. The V gene is TRBV29-1, the J gene TRBJ2-1; 14 nucleotides match TRBD2. CDR1 is SQVTM, CDR2 ANQGSEA, per germline. The trim removed 3 bases at V and 0 bases at J, leaving 13 bases unmatched. This CDR3 has 20 amino acids.

The genes are TRBV5-1 and TRBJ2-1; TRBD2 matches at 9 bases. Trimming took 2 bases from V and 7 from J; bases not matched to a gene: 4. In germline, CDR1 is SGHRS, CDR2 YFSETQ. The CDR3 extends over 14 amino acids. This CDR3 is CASSLAGGPNEQFF. The CDR3 DNA sequence: TGCGCCAGCAGCTTAGCGGGAGGACCGAATGAGCAGTTCTTC.

The CDR3 sequence is CAISEQTPELSPLHF. CDR3 bases: TGTGCCATCAGTGAGCAGACTCCCGAGCTTTCACCCCTCCACTTT. V and J are TRBV10-3 and TRBJ1-6; no clear D gene. The germline V gene has CDR1 ENHRY and CDR2 SYGVKD. Trimming pared 2 bases from V and 9 bases from J, leaving 14 bases between. CDR3 length: 15 amino acids.

About this clone: The sample has other DNA sequences that encode this CDR3 too. The V gene is TRBV5-4, the J gene TRBJ2-1; tentatively, D is TRBD2 (5 bases). The germline V and J ends were trimmed by 0 bases and 1 base, with 8 bases remaining between them. The germline CDR1 and CDR2 sequences are SGHNT and YYREEE (reference sequence). This CDR3 has 15 amino acids. The CDR3, as DNA: TGTGCCAGCAGCTTGGATCGGGGATCCTACAATGAGCAGTTCTTC. It encodes CASSLDRGSYNEQFF. The full variable domain, its missing parts supplied by reference TRBV5-4 and TRBJ2-1, is ETGVTQSPTHLIKTRGQQVTLRCSSQSGHNTVSWYQQALGQGPQFIFQYYREEENGRGNFPPRFSGLQFPNYSSELNVNALELDDSALYLCASSLDRGSYNEQFFGPGTRLTVL.

There are a few counts of this clone. This rearrangement joins TRBV3-1 (or the pseudogene TRBV3-2) to TRBJ1-1; D unclear. Germline V lookup: CDR1 LGHDT, CDR2 YNNKEL (reference sequence). This CDR3 is 11 amino acids long. Trimming removed 3 bases at V and 6 bases at J, with 5 bases between. CDR3 sequence: CASSQGSEAFF. CDR3 sequence (DNA): TGTGCCAGCAGCCAGGGCTCTGAAGCTTTCTTT.

The V gene is TRBV4-1, the J gene TRBJ1-1, with 8 bases that match TRBD1. V lost 4 bases and J lost 8; bases outside the gene matches: 9. Germline CDR1 MGHRA, CDR2 YSYEKL. The CDR3 is made up of 14 amino acids. This chain's CDR3 is CASSRRQGLEEAFF. As DNA, the CDR3 is TGCGCCAGCAGCCGGCGACAGGGGTTAGAGGAAGCTTTCTTT.

The chain couples TRBV11-2 to TRBJ2-7; TRBD2 matches at 7 bases. Germline-derived CDR1 and CDR2 are SGHAT and FQNNGV. V shed 1 base, J shed 6 bases, and the junction held 6 bases outside the gene matches. There are 14 residues in the CDR3. The CDR3 DNA reads as TGTGCCAGCAGCTTAGGCGGGAGACTGTCCGAGCAGTACTTC. Protein product: CASSLGGRLSEQYF.

The chain joins TRBV10-3 to TRBJ2-7; D is ambiguous. Trimming pared 2 bases from V and 3 bases from J, leaving 5 bases between. This CDR3 is built from 12 residues. Germline CDR1 ENHRY, CDR2 SYGVKD. The CDR3 sequence: CAISEDIYEQYF. CDR3 nucleotide sequence: TGTGCCATCAGTGAGGACATCTACGAGCAGTACTTC.

V is TRBV3-1 (or the pseudogene TRBV3-2) and J is TRBJ2-3; a possible D gene is TRBD2 (6 bases). The CDR3 has 15 residues. The ends were cut back, 1 base at V and 2 bases at J, with 10 bases in the middle. Germline lookup yields CDR1 LGHDT and CDR2 YNNKEL (reference sequence). Written as DNA, the CDR3 is TGTGCCAGCAGCCAAGTAGGAGGGACCACAGATACGCAGTATTTT. It encodes CASSQVGGTTDTQYF.

This clone came up many times. The rearrangement uses TRBV3-1 (or the pseudogene TRBV3-2) and TRBJ1-6; D is unresolved. Trimming removed 0 bases from V and 12 bases from J, with 9 bases in between. CDR3 size: 13 residues. CDR1 and CDR2 (germline): LGHDT, YNNKEL (reference sequence). CDR3 loop: CASSQDPNRPLHF. Here the CDR3 DNA reads TGTGCCAGCAGCCAAGATCCAAACAGACCCCTCCACTTT.

The chain employs TRBV5-4 and TRBJ1-2; D gene ambiguous. The CDR3 spans 13 residues. Between the trimmed V and J ends, which lost 4 bases and 1 base, there was a span of 8 bases. Germline V gene lookup returns CDR1 SGHNT and CDR2 YYREEE (reference sequence). The CDR3 DNA follows: TGTGCCAGCAGCACTCAAAGTAACTATGGCTACACCTTC. Its translation is CASSTQSNYGYTF.

V gene TRBV10-3 combines with J gene TRBJ1-2, with a possible D match to TRBD1 (5 bases). CDR3 length: 16 residues. Trimming removed 0 bases from V and 7 bases from J, with 18 bases in between. Germline V gene sequence: CDR1 ENHRY, CDR2 SYGVKD. The CDR3 is CAISESSFGQGGGYTF. In DNA form, the CDR3 reads TGTGCCATCAGTGAGTCATCATTTGGGCAGGGAGGTGGCTACACCTTC.

The J gene is TRBJ2-7, the V gene TRBV7-9; 10 positions match TRBD2. CDR1 and CDR2 (germline): SEHNR, FQNEAQ (reference sequence). CDR3 length equals 15 residues. The ends lost 3 bases at V and 5 bases at J; junction bases unmatched: 7. CDR3: CASSFDGTSDHEQYF. CDR3 nucleotide sequence: TGTGCCAGCAGCTTCGACGGGACTAGCGATCACGAGCAGTACTTC. Looking up the rest from reference TRBV7-9 and TRBJ2-7 gives the full variable domain: DTGVSQNPRHKITKRGQNVTFRCDPISEHNRLYWYRQTLGQGPEFLTYFQNEAQLEKSRLLSDRFSAERPKGSFSTLEIQRTEQGDSAMYLCASSFDGTSDHEQYFGPGTRLTVT.

The chain links TRBV30 to TRBJ1-1, with D perhaps TRBD1 (5 bases). CDR1 is GTSNPN, CDR2 SVGIG, per germline (reference sequence). V gave up 5 bases and J gave up 2 bases, with 12 bases separating them. The CDR3 contains 13 residues. The CDR3 spells CAWAQTVNTEAFF. DNA for the CDR3: TGTGCCTGGGCTCAGACAGTCAACACTGAAGCTTTCTTT.